The 27 T cell receptor beta chains given below trace back to one sample, sequenced in a study of blood T cells in healthy people across ages. Together with a sample-barcoded 5' primer, a J-beta primer mix was included in a second PCR lasting about 7 to 12 cycles. MiXCR was run by TCRdb on the 5' RACE reads, yielding one entry per CDR3 protein. The sample has about 1.8 million distinct CDR3 sequences; 49% are singletons. Input material: blood. The origin of the receptors is a woman aged 40 to 50 in good health.

This clonotype turned up a few times. J is TRBJ2-5 and V is TRBV9; 10 nucleotides agree with TRBD1. Germline CDR1 reads SGDLS; CDR2 reads YYNGEE. This CDR3 region has 15 residues. V was pared by 0 bases and J by 8 bases, with 7 bases of the junction left unmatched. CDR3 coding DNA: TGTGCCAGCAGCGTAGGCCCCGGGACAGGGGATACCCAGTACTTC. It yields the protein CASSVGPGTGDTQYF. Full variable domain (remainder filled in from reference TRBV9 and TRBJ2-5): DSGVTQTPKHLITATGQRVTLRCSPRSGDLSVYWYQQSLDQGLQFLIQYYNGEERAKGNILERFSAQQFPDLHSELNLSSLELGDSALYFCASSVGPGTGDTQYFGPGTRLLVL.

The CDR3 here is CASSEGLARDIQYF. The CDR3 DNA is TGTGCCAGCAGCGAAGGACTAGCGAGGGACATTCAGTACTTC. The chain recombines TRBV9 with TRBJ2-7; the match to TRBD2 covers 9 bases. The J call is in doubt because the DNA end fits TRBJ2-4 better. CDR1 is SGDLS, CDR2 YYNGEE, per germline. The length of the CDR3 is 14 residues.

Here the CDR3 reads CASALTRGGFYNEQFF. The CDR3 nucleotides are TGTGCCAGCGCCTTAACGCGGGGGGGCTTCTACAATGAGCAGTTCTTC. This chain uses TRBV7-8 with TRBJ2-1, with 9 bases matching TRBD2. Germline values: CDR1 SGHVS, CDR2 FQNEAQ. The V gene end was trimmed by 8 bases and the J gene end by 3 bases; junction bases not matched to a gene: 11. The CDR3 has 16 amino acids.

V usage is TRBV9 and J usage is TRBJ2-1; 8 bases are shared with TRBD1. The germline gives CDR1 SGDLS, CDR2 YYNGEE. This CDR3 has 16 amino acids. V dropped 4 bases and J dropped 5; count of bases not matched to a gene: 11. DNA for the CDR3: TGTGCCAGCAGCACAGGACAGGGTCGGTGGGACAATGAGCAGTTCTTC. Translation gives CASSTGQGRWDNEQFF.

The rearrangement links TRBV6-2 or TRBV6-3 to TRBJ2-3; D could derive from TRBD1 or TRBD2 (5 bases each). Trimming took 8 bases from V and 1 from J, leaving 16 bases between them. Germline V CDR1 and CDR2: MNHEY, SVGEGT. The CDR3 is 15 residues long. Written as DNA, the CDR3 is TGTGCCAGCTCAGACTACAGGTCTGGCACAGATACGCAGTATTTT. The encoded protein is CASSDYRSGTDTQYF.

The V and J genes are TRBV7-8 and TRBJ2-3, with 11 bases that match TRBD2. Germline V gene sequence: CDR1 SGHVS, CDR2 FQNEAQ. With V trimmed by 2 bases and J by 0 bases, 4 bases remained unmatched. CDR3 length: 17 amino acids. The CDR3 DNA is TGTGCCAGCAGCTTAATAGCGGGGGGGTCTAGCACAGATACGCAGTATTTT. This translates into CASSLIAGGSSTDTQYF.

This clonotype was observed a handful of times. The rearrangement joins TRBV7-6 to TRBJ2-4, with 11 bases lining up with TRBD1. Germline V gives CDR1 SGHVS, CDR2 FNYEAQ. J lost 10 bases, V lost 2 bases, and 4 bases had no gene match. The CDR3 covers 14 residues. The CDR3 nucleotides are TGTGCCAGCAGCTTACACGGGACAGGGGGTATTCAGTACTTC. It codes for CASSLHGTGGIQYF. Together with reference TRBV7-6 and TRBJ2-4, the CDR3 gives the full variable domain: GAGVSQSPRYKVTKRGQDVALRCDPISGHVSLYWYRQALGQGPEFLTYFNYEAQQDKSGLPNDRFSAERPEGSISTLTIQRTEQRDSAMYRCASSLHGTGGIQYFGAGTRLSVL.

This clonotype appeared a few times. The rearrangement uses TRBV12-3 or TRBV12-4 and TRBJ2-5; 9 bases fit TRBD2. This CDR3 region has 15 residues. V was pared by 5 bases and J by 1 base, with 5 bases of the junction left unmatched. The CDR3 DNA follows: TGTGCCAGCAGTCCCGGGACTAGCTTCCAAGAGACCCAGTACTTC. It codes for CASSPGTSFQETQYF.

This sequence joins TRBV11-2 and TRBJ2-3, with 7 bases fitting TRBD2. This CDR3 region has 15 residues. The V segment lost 0 bases and the J segment 2 bases; nucleotides outside the gene matches: 2. Germline CDR1 and CDR2: SGHAT and FQNNGV. The CDR3 protein is CASSLELALTDTQYF. CDR3 nucleotides: TGTGCCAGCAGCTTAGAACTAGCGCTCACAGATACGCAGTATTTT.

The rearrangement joins TRBV12-3 or TRBV12-4 to TRBJ1-5; D is unresolved. The CDR3 has 14 amino acids. The germline V and J ends were trimmed by 4 bases and 2 bases, with 9 bases remaining between them. CDR3 sequence reads: CASSSNGGNQPQHF. In nucleotides, the CDR3 is TGTGCCAGCAGTTCCAATGGAGGCAATCAGCCCCAGCATTTT.

The chain links TRBV7-8 to TRBJ2-3, with D unresolved. This CDR3 is 12 amino acids long. V lost 1 base and J lost 10, with 9 bases in between. Looked up from germline, CDR1 is SGHVS and CDR2 is FQNEAQ. In DNA, the CDR3 is TGTGCCAGCAGCTTAGGGGAAAGTCCGCAGTATTTT. Translated: CASSLGESPQYF.

This clonotype was observed a few times. The chain recombines TRBV7-2 with TRBJ2-5; TRBD2 agrees at 8 bases. In germline, CDR1 is SGHTA, CDR2 FQGNSA. Losses at the gene ends were 5 bases for V and 3 bases for J; bases not matched to a gene: 8. The CDR3 consists of 15 residues. This CDR3 reads CASSGGRGGEETQYF. The CDR3 DNA reads TGTGCCAGCAGCGGGGGACGGGGGGGAGAAGAGACCCAGTACTTC.

The chain carries TRBV6-2 or TRBV6-3 and TRBJ1-2, with a possible D match to TRBD1 (6 bases). V was shortened by 9 bases and J by 4 bases, with 24 bases between the two germline ends. Germline V lookup: CDR1 MNHEY, CDR2 SVGEGT. CDR3 length equals 16 residues. CDR3 in amino acids: CASSAEGGFSSYGYTF. The CDR3 coding sequence is TGTGCCAGTAGTGCGGAGGGGGGGTTTTCTTCCTATGGCTACACCTTC.

The chain employs TRBV5-1 and TRBJ2-3, with 8 bases fitting TRBD1. The CDR3 spans 15 residues. The junction had 4 bases not matched to a gene; V was cut back by 2 bases and J by 2 bases. CDR1 and CDR2 from the germline V gene are SGHRS and YFSETQ. The CDR3 DNA reads as TGCGCCAGCAGCTTTTTGGACAGGGTCACAGATACGCAGTATTTT. Its protein is CASSFLDRVTDTQYF. Complete variable domain (other parts from reference TRBV5-1 and TRBJ2-3): KAGVTQTPRYLIKTRGQQVTLSCSPISGHRSVSWYQQTPGQGLQFLFEYFSETQRNKGNFPGRFSGRQFSNSRSEMNVSTLELGDSALYLCASSFLDRVTDTQYFGPGTRLTVL.

The J gene is TRBJ2-1, the V gene TRBV9, with D tentatively TRBD2 (6 bases). Per the germline V gene, CDR1 is SGDLS and CDR2 is YYNGEE. The CDR3 runs to 15 residues. V lost 0 bases, J lost 9 bases, and 16 bases lay in between. The CDR3 region is CASSVAPRLVGEQFF. CDR3 sequence (DNA): TGTGCCAGCAGCGTAGCACCTCGACTAGTAGGTGAGCAGTTCTTC.

The chain is built from TRBV11-1 and TRBJ2-3; TRBD1 agrees at 9 bases. The CDR3 totals 15 residues. The V gene end was trimmed by 5 bases and the J gene end by 6 bases; junction bases not matched to a gene: 9. CDR1 is SGHAT, CDR2 FQDESV, per germline (reference sequence). The CDR3 DNA reads as TGTGCCAGCAGCGGACTACAGGGGGCTGTGGATACGCAGTATTTT. It yields the protein CASSGLQGAVDTQYF.

The rearrangement joins TRBV13 to TRBJ2-7, with 7 positions matching TRBD2. From germline, CDR1 is PRHDT and CDR2 FYEKMQ (reference sequence). V dropped 1 base and J dropped 3; count of bases not matched to a gene: 6. This CDR3 comprises 15 residues. CDR3 region: CASSLAGGPDYEQYF. For the CDR3, the DNA is TGTGCCAGCAGCTTAGCGGGGGGACCAGACTACGAGCAGTACTTC.

This chain connects TRBV5-4 to TRBJ2-3, with 10 bases identical to TRBD2. V trimming: 0 bases; J trimming: 4 bases; junction bases outside the gene matches: 2. From germline, CDR1 is SGHNT and CDR2 YYREEE (reference sequence). The CDR3 spans 15 residues. The CDR3 DNA reads TGTGCCAGCAGCTTGGAACTAGCGGGGTCAGATACGCAGTATTTT. Protein sequence: CASSLELAGSDTQYF.

The chain couples TRBV6-6 to TRBJ2-5; possibly TRBD1 for D (6 bases). This CDR3 is 16 amino acids long. Deletions cut 4 bases from V and 3 bases from J, with 18 bases between. The germline V gene encodes CDR1 MNHNY and CDR2 SVGAGI (reference sequence). The CDR3 region is CASSSGTGIVEETQYF. CDR3 sequence (DNA): TGTGCCAGCAGTTCAGGAACAGGGATTGTAGAAGAGACCCAGTACTTC.

As concerns this clonotype: A read error may account for a junction end that differs from germline. The rearrangement uses TRBV11-2 and TRBJ1-1, with unresolved D. Germline V CDR1 and CDR2: SGHAT, FQNNGV. The CDR3 runs 16 residues. CDR3 region: CANSPVPRPPDTEAFF. CDR3 nucleotide sequence: TGTGCCAACAGCCCGGTGCCCCGACCTCCAGACACTGAAGCTTTCTTT.

This clonotype was detected a few times. This chain links TRBV28 with TRBJ2-7, with D uncertain. V was clipped by 3 bases and J by 1 base, with 10 bases between them. In germline, CDR1 is MDHEN, CDR2 SYDVKM. The CDR3 runs to 14 residues. CDR3 protein: CASSFSPQSYEQYF. CDR3 coding DNA: TGTGCCAGCAGTTTCTCCCCACAATCCTACGAGCAGTACTTC.

This chain links TRBV28 with TRBJ2-7; D is perhaps TRBD1 (6 bases). The germline CDR1 and CDR2 sequences are MDHEN and SYDVKM. V was clipped by 5 bases and J by 11 bases, with 22 bases between them. This CDR3 is built from 14 residues. CDR3 region: CASSVHPPTGKKYF. Here the CDR3 DNA reads TGTGCCAGCAGTGTCCATCCCCCCACAGGGAAAAAGTACTTC.

The chain recombines TRBV9 with TRBJ2-5; D ambiguous. Gene TRBJ2-7 matches the end of the DNA better, so the J call may be wrong. Germline loops: CDR1 SGDLS, CDR2 YYNGEE. The CDR3 runs 14 residues. CDR3 amino acids: CASSLLGGDYEQYF. The CDR3 nucleotides are TGTGCCAGCAGCCTTTTGGGCGGAGATTACGAGCAGTACTTC.

In DNA, the CDR3 is TGTGCCAGCACAACCGATCGGAATACGCAGTATTTT. It encodes CASTTDRNTQYF. This chain joins TRBV6-1 and TRBJ2-3; the D is unclear. Per the germline V gene, CDR1 is MNHNS and CDR2 is SASEGT. CDR3 length: 12 amino acids. V was trimmed by 7 bases and J by 7 bases, leaving 12 bases between them.

CDR3: CAPREQYF. DNA for the CDR3: TGTGCCCCGCGTGAGCAGTACTTC. The chain is built from TRBV6-6 and TRBJ2-7; no firm D call. Germline V gene sequence: CDR1 MNHNY, CDR2 SVGAGI (reference sequence). This CDR3 has 8 amino acids. V lost 11 bases, J lost 7 bases, and 6 bases lay in between.

The V call is TRBV11-2, the J call TRBJ2-3; tentative D call: TRBD2 (5 bases). This CDR3 is 14 amino acids long. V lost 5 bases and J 4 bases, leaving 13 bases between the germline ends. The germline V gene encodes CDR1 SGHAT and CDR2 FQNNGV. This chain's CDR3 is CASSDLYGADTQYF. The CDR3 bases are TGTGCCAGCAGCGATCTCTACGGGGCAGATACGCAGTATTTT.

This clonotype was seen a few times. V usage is TRBV28 and J usage is TRBJ2-3; 9 bases align to TRBD2. The length of the CDR3 is 16 residues. In germline, CDR1 is MDHEN, CDR2 SYDVKM. V gave up 5 bases and J gave up 4 bases; unmatched junction bases: 10. This CDR3 reads CASSPYSGGRSDTQYF. CDR3 in DNA: TGTGCCAGCAGTCCCTATAGCGGGGGCAGGTCAGATACGCAGTATTTT.